The 7 T cell receptor beta chains listed next were all sequenced from one sample in a study of T-cell reconstitution after alpha-beta-depleted transplantation in children. Preparing the TCRbeta library involved the use of unique molecular identifiers. TCRdb passed the PCR reads through MiXCR, listing each CDR3 protein once. The table records about 610,000 distinct CDR3 sequences, more than 20% of them present only once. Here the sequenced sample was PBMCs, taken before TCRalphabeta/CD19-depleted stem cell transplant. These TCRs come from a boy younger than two with Wiskott-Aldrich syndrome, due to receive a stem cell transplant.

This clonotype turned up a few times. The chain has TRBV20-1 and TRBJ1-5, with unresolved D. Trimming pared 0 bases from V and 0 bases from J, leaving 3 bases between. The CDR3 has 13 amino acids. Per germline, CDR1 DFQATT and CDR2 SNEGSKA (reference sequence). Written as DNA, the CDR3 is TGCAGTGCTAGAGAGGGTAGCAATCAGCCCCAGCATTTT. It yields the protein CSAREGSNQPQHF.

The V and J genes are TRBV20-1 and TRBJ1-1; maybe TRBD1 (6 bases). This CDR3 is 15 amino acids long. V was cut by 5 bases and J by 4 bases, with 20 bases left in between. Germline V gives CDR1 DFQATT, CDR2 SNEGSKA (reference sequence). The CDR3 here is CSAGRSRGIGTEAFF. The CDR3 nucleotides read TGCAGTGCTGGGAGATCCAGGGGAATAGGCACTGAAGCTTTCTTT.

This clonotype was found a few times. This rearrangement joins TRBV4-1 to TRBJ2-6; possibly TRBD1 or TRBD2 for D (5 bases each). The V end was cut by 2 bases, the J end by 2 bases, with 10 bases between. CDR1 MGHRA and CDR2 YSYEKL come from the germline V gene. The CDR3 is 16 residues long. CDR3 sequence: CASSQTGPPGANVLTF. CDR3 nucleotides: TGCGCCAGCAGCCAAACGGGGCCTCCTGGGGCCAACGTCCTGACTTTC.

This clonotype was seen many times. J is TRBJ2-1 and V is TRBV28, with 9 bases fitting TRBD2. With V trimmed by 6 bases and J by 3 bases, 3 bases remained unmatched. This CDR3 comprises 14 residues. CDR1 is MDHEN and CDR2 is SYDVKM in the germline V gene. The CDR3, as DNA: TGTGCCAGCAGCCAGACTAGCGGCTACAATGAGCAGTTCTTC. Its translation is CASSQTSGYNEQFF.

V and J are TRBV12-3 or TRBV12-4 and TRBJ1-5, with D possibly matching TRBD1 (6 bases). The length of the CDR3 is 14 residues. V was clipped by 3 bases and J by 4 bases, with 10 bases between them. The CDR3 nucleotides read TGTGCCAGCAGTTTTGGGGGCCTAAATCAGCCCCAGCATTTT. Protein sequence: CASSFGGLNQPQHF.

The V gene is TRBV29-1, the J gene TRBJ2-7, with no clear D. The CDR3 runs 11 residues. The germline V gene encodes CDR1 SQVTM and CDR2 ANQGSEA. Trimming took off 4 bases at V and 3 bases at J, with 7 bases between the two ends. CDR3 nucleotide sequence: TGCAGCGTTGTCGTGATCTACGAGCAGTACTTC. Protein sequence: CSVVVIYEQYF.

This clonotype occurred a few times. V and J are TRBV12-3 or TRBV12-4 and TRBJ2-3; no firm D call. V lost 6 bases to trimming and J lost 1 base, with 14 bases between them. The CDR3 extends over 15 amino acids. Here the CDR3 DNA reads TGTGCCAGCAGCGTCACCTCATCAGGCACAGATACGCAGTATTTT. The encoded protein is CASSVTSSGTDTQYF.